One and the same sample provided the 30 T cell receptor beta chains below, sequenced in a study of blood T cell repertoires in COVID-19. The table came from immunoSEQ multiplex PCR; TCRdb's copy has only in-frame clones and leaves some out. The sample holds some 95,000 clones; about 80% are singletons and the top ten take approximately 25%. The sequencing sample was made of peripheral blood. These receptors were taken from a man between 65 and 79 years old with acute or convalescent COVID-19.

The V call is TRBV6-5, the J call TRBJ2-2, with a weak D call TRBD1 (6 bases). The germline V gene has CDR1 MNHEY and CDR2 SVGAGI. The CDR3 runs to 15 residues. V was clipped by 7 bases and J by 2 bases, with 14 bases between them. The chain's CDR3 is CASNQQGGNTGELFF. DNA for the CDR3: TGTGCCAGCAACCAGCAAGGGGGTAACACCGGGGAGCTGTTTTTT.

The chain employs TRBV12-5 and TRBJ2-2, with 11 bases fitting TRBD2. The junction had 1 base not matched to a gene; V was cut back by 1 base and J by 3 bases. Germline V gene sequence: CDR1 LGHNT, CDR2 FRNRAP. The CDR3 runs to 16 residues. CDR3 in DNA: TGTGCTAGTGGTTTGGCACTAGCGGGAGACACCGGGGAGCTGTTTTTT. Translating gives CASGLALAGDTGELFF.

The chain joins TRBV18 to TRBJ2-4; TRBD2 is a possible D gene (6 bases). Looked up from germline, CDR1 is KGHSH and CDR2 is LQKENI. This CDR3 has 14 residues. The germline V and J ends were trimmed by 6 bases and 1 base, with 10 bases remaining between them. CDR3 DNA: TGTGCCAGCTCGGAGGGCGCTGCCAAAAACATTCAGTACTTC. Amino acid sequence: CASSEGAAKNIQYF.

This clone was picked up a small number of times. This chain connects TRBV11-2 to TRBJ2-1; 8 bases align to TRBD2. CDR1 is SGHAT and CDR2 is FQNNGV in the germline V gene. The V gene end was trimmed by 1 base and the J gene end by 8 bases; junction bases not matched to a gene: 4. The CDR3 totals 14 residues. The CDR3 nucleotides are TGTGCCAGCAGCTTAGCGTCTAGCGGGTATGAGCAGTTCTTC. Residues: CASSLASSGYEQFF. The whole variable domain, filled in from reference TRBV11-2 and TRBJ2-1, reads EAGVAQSPRYKIIEKRQSVAFWCNPISGHATLYWYQQILGQGPKLLIQFQNNGVVDDSQLPKDRFSAERLKGVDSTLKIQPAKLEDSAVYLCASSLASSGYEQFFGPGTRLTVL.

The chain joins TRBV18 to TRBJ2-3; 8 positions match TRBD1. CDR3 length: 14 amino acids. J gave up 5 bases and V 5 bases, and 6 bases lay outside the gene matches. Germline CDR1 KGHSH, CDR2 LQKENI. DNA of the CDR3: TGTGCCAGCTCATTTACAGGGGGTGAAGATACGCAGTATTTT. It is translated as CASSFTGGEDTQYF. Supplemented by reference TRBV18 and TRBJ2-3, the full variable domain reads NAGVMQNPRHLVRRRGQEARLRCSPMKGHSHVYWYRQLPEEGLKFMVYLQKENIIDESGMPKERFSAEFPKEGPSILRIQQVVRGDSAAYFCASSFTGGEDTQYFGPGTRLTVL.

This chain uses TRBV7-2 with TRBJ2-7; tentative D call: TRBD2 (6 bases). Germline V CDR1 and CDR2: SGHTA, FQGNSA. This CDR3 is 15 amino acids long. Trimming shortened V by 1 base and J by 4 bases, and 14 bases separated the two germline ends. The CDR3 sequence is CASSLVGAGLYEQYF. CDR3 DNA sequence: TGTGCCAGCAGCTTAGTAGGGGCGGGGCTTTACGAGCAGTACTTC.

The CDR3 nucleotides are TGTGCCACCAGCAGAGGAGAGCGGGAGGGCCCGGAGACCCAGTACTTC. Protein product: CATSRGEREGPETQYF. This chain uses TRBV15 with TRBJ2-5, with TRBD2 identical over 10 bases. Germline loops: CDR1 LNHNV, CDR2 YYDKDF (reference sequence). This CDR3 has 16 residues. With 1 base clipped from V and 5 bases from J, the junction kept 7 bases outside the gene matches.

The rearrangement joins TRBV7-3 to TRBJ2-1; 8 bases agree with TRBD2. Germline V gene data show CDR1 as SGHTA and CDR2 as FQGTGA. J gave up 4 bases and V 0 bases, and 8 bases lay outside the gene matches. CDR3 size: 17 residues. DNA for the CDR3: TGTGCCAGCAGCTTAACCGGTCGAGCGGGGGCTTACAATGAGCAGTTCTTC. Translated, it gives CASSLTGRAGAYNEQFF.

This clone was seen once. This chain connects TRBV10-3 to TRBJ2-2; 7 nucleotides align to TRBD1. The CDR3 loop spans 15 amino acids. From germline, CDR1 is ENHRY and CDR2 SYGVKD. V dropped 4 bases and J dropped 5; count of bases not matched to a gene: 7. CDR3 protein: CAISGRTGYTGELFF. The CDR3 region has the DNA TGTGCCATCAGTGGTCGGACAGGATATACCGGGGAGCTGTTTTTT.

The chain employs TRBV27 and TRBJ1-2; D gene uncertain. Germline values: CDR1 MNHEY, CDR2 SMNVEV (reference sequence). The length of the CDR3 is 14 residues. With 3 bases removed from V and 2 bases from J, the gap between germline ends came to 10 bases. The CDR3 DNA follows: TGTGCCAGCAGTTTCGGCACAGAAAACTATGGCTACACCTTC. Its protein product is CASSFGTENYGYTF.

This rearrangement joins TRBV5-4 to TRBJ2-5; TRBD1 is a possible D gene (5 bases). Looked up from germline, CDR1 is SGHNT and CDR2 is YYREEE (reference sequence). This CDR3 contains 15 residues. Trimming removed 3 bases at V and 5 bases at J, with 17 bases between. The DNA for the CDR3 is TGTGCCAGCAGCTATACTCAGCAGGGTCGCGAGACCCAGTACTTC. Translation gives CASSYTQQGRETQYF.

The chain employs TRBV7-2 and TRBJ1-3; TRBD1 aligns across 10 bases. The V and J ends lost 5 bases and 1 base, in that order; junction bases with no gene match: 5. This CDR3 region has 16 residues. Germline values: CDR1 SGHTA, CDR2 FQGNSA. The CDR3 loop reads CASSPGQGRSGNTIYF. CDR3 nucleotide sequence: TGTGCCAGCAGCCCGGGACAGGGGAGGTCTGGAAACACCATATATTTT.

The V and J genes are TRBV6-6 and TRBJ1-2; D is possibly TRBD1 (6 bases). V was cut by 6 bases and J by 5 bases, with 13 bases left in between. The CDR3 has 13 amino acids. CDR1 and CDR2 from the germline V gene are MNHNY and SVGAGI (reference sequence). In nucleotides, the CDR3 is TGTGCCAGCAGCCCCGGGACACCGTATGGCTACACCTTC. This sequence encodes CASSPGTPYGYTF.

J is TRBJ2-5 and V is TRBV5-4; D possibly corresponds to TRBD2 (5 bases). Germline CDR1 reads SGHNT; CDR2 reads YYREEE (reference sequence). CDR3 length: 15 residues. V lost 1 base and J 5 bases, leaving 15 bases between the germline ends. This chain's CDR3 is CASSLIILREETQYF. Here the CDR3 DNA reads TGTGCCAGCAGCTTGATTATCCTGAGGGAGGAGACCCAGTACTTC.

The chain combines TRBV9 with TRBJ1-3; D is ambiguous. Germline lookup yields CDR1 SGDLS and CDR2 YYNGEE. Trimming cost V 0 bases and J 0 bases, with 10 bases left between them. CDR3 length: 16 amino acids. The CDR3 spells CASSVESHFSGNTIYF. The CDR3 region has the DNA TGTGCCAGCAGCGTAGAGAGCCATTTCTCTGGAAACACCATATATTTT.

This clone is a singleton in its sample. The chain employs TRBV6-5 and TRBJ1-1; no definite D call. This CDR3 has 14 residues. Trimming left V 6 bases short and J 4 bases short, with 15 bases between. Germline CDR1 reads MNHEY; CDR2 reads SVGAGI. The CDR3 DNA reads as TGTGCCAGCAGCTCCCGGGGTTTCGGCACTGAAGCTTTCTTT. This gives the protein CASSSRGFGTEAFF.

The chain links TRBV2 to TRBJ1-2, with 10 bases that match TRBD1. V dropped 8 bases and J dropped 5; count of bases not matched to a gene: 8. This CDR3 is 14 amino acids long. The V gene's germline CDR1 is SNHLY and CDR2 FYNNEI. CDR3 sequence: CASGTGVSAYGYTF. CDR3 DNA: TGTGCCAGCGGGACAGGGGTGTCTGCTTATGGCTACACCTTC.

Here the CDR3 reads CASSSVGVNYGYTF. CDR3 DNA: TGTGCCAGCAGCTCCGTGGGAGTTAACTATGGCTACACCTTC. V is TRBV7-2 and J is TRBJ1-2; D unclear. Germline CDR1 reads SGHTA; CDR2 reads FQGNSA. Trimming took 4 bases from V and 1 from J, leaving 10 bases between them. There are 14 residues in the CDR3.

The V gene is TRBV7-9, the J gene TRBJ1-4; 8 bases line up with TRBD1. Per germline, CDR1 SEHNR and CDR2 FQNEAQ (reference sequence). This CDR3 region has 15 residues. The V gene end was trimmed by 1 base and the J gene end by 7 bases; junction bases not matched to a gene: 5. The CDR3 nucleotides are TGTGCCAGCAGCTTAGGAGTAACAGGGGGTGAAAAACTGTTTTTT. Its protein product is CASSLGVTGGEKLFF.

This rearrangement joins TRBV24-1 to TRBJ2-1, with D perhaps TRBD2 (6 bases). Germline values: CDR1 KGHDR, CDR2 SFDVKD. The CDR3 has 16 residues. The V end was cut by 0 bases, the J end by 0 bases, with 8 bases between. The DNA of the CDR3 is TGTGCCACCAGTGATTTGGGGCGGGGCTCCTACAATGAGCAGTTCTTC. As protein: CATSDLGRGSYNEQFF.

The J gene is TRBJ1-2, the V gene TRBV7-9, with D possibly being TRBD1 (5 bases). Germline CDR1 and CDR2: SEHNR and FQNEAQ (reference sequence). The CDR3 has 13 residues. Trimming took 3 bases from V and 4 from J, leaving 9 bases between them. The CDR3 DNA reads TGTGCCAGCAGCTTGCAGGGTACCTATGGCTACACCTTC. Amino acids: CASSLQGTYGYTF.

This chain uses TRBV5-4 with TRBJ2-1; 9 nucleotides line up with TRBD2. Germline lookup yields CDR1 SGHNT and CDR2 YYREEE (reference sequence). CDR3 length equals 15 residues. J was trimmed by 12 bases and V by 3 bases; bases with no gene match: 13. In DNA form, the CDR3 reads TGTGCCAGCAGCTCGATGACTAGCGGCCTTCCTTGGCAGTTCTTC. As protein: CASSSMTSGLPWQFF.

This chain joins TRBV19 and TRBJ2-1; D remains unclear. CDR1 and CDR2 from the germline V gene are LNHDA and SQIVND (reference sequence). Trimming cost V 4 bases and J 6 bases, with 16 bases left between them. The length of the CDR3 is 15 residues. The CDR3 DNA reads TGTGCCAGTAGTAAGGCAGGCTGGGTTCCCAATGAGCAGTTCTTC. It codes for CASSKAGWVPNEQFF.

The rearrangement uses TRBV6-5 and TRBJ1-6, with a weak D call TRBD1 (6 bases). In germline, CDR1 is MNHEY, CDR2 SVGAGI. CDR3 length equals 15 residues. V lost 8 bases, J lost 7 bases, and 18 bases lay in between. CDR3: CASWGRLNFNSPLHF. In DNA form, the CDR3 reads TGTGCCAGCTGGGGGCGTCTTAACTTCAATTCACCCCTCCACTTT.

As for this clone: Germline and junction disagree at one end, which may indicate a read error. The CDR3 is CASQTDSYGYIF. The CDR3 bases are TGCGCCAGCCAGACAGACTCCTATGGCTACATCTTC. The genes are TRBV10-2 and TRBJ1-2, with D possibly matching TRBD1 (5 bases). Germline V CDR1 and CDR2: WSHSY, SAAADI. The length of the CDR3 is 12 residues.

The chain carries TRBV7-9 and TRBJ2-5, with 10 positions matching TRBD2. From germline, CDR1 is SEHNR and CDR2 FQNEAQ (reference sequence). With V trimmed by 0 bases and J by 4 bases, 2 bases remained unmatched. The CDR3 totals 15 residues. CDR3 sequence: CASSLALAGVETQYF. The CDR3 region has the DNA TGTGCCAGCAGCTTAGCCCTAGCGGGAGTAGAGACCCAGTACTTC.

This clone was recorded once. The chain recombines TRBV29-1 with TRBJ1-5; 11 nucleotides align to TRBD1. The J segment lost 6 bases and the V segment lost 6 bases, leaving 7 bases of the junction unmatched. This CDR3 has 14 amino acids. Germline CDR1 is SQVTM and CDR2 is ANQGSEA. DNA of the CDR3: TGCAGCGTCTTAGGACAGGGGGCGGGTCAGCCCCAGCATTTT. It yields the protein CSVLGQGAGQPQHF.

The chain combines TRBV27 with TRBJ1-2; 7 nucleotides agree with TRBD1. The CDR3 is 15 amino acids. V was pared by 5 bases and J by 4 bases, with 10 bases of the junction left unmatched. Per germline, CDR1 MNHEY and CDR2 SMNVEV (reference sequence). The CDR3, as DNA: TGTGCCAGCAGTCTCGTGTGGACAGGCCCCTATGGCTACACCTTC. Translation: CASSLVWTGPYGYTF.

The chain recombines TRBV6-6 with TRBJ2-7; no firm D call. Germline CDR1 MNHNY, CDR2 SVGAGI (reference sequence). Trimming removed 5 bases at V and 6 bases at J, with 20 bases between. The CDR3 loop spans 15 amino acids. CDR3 DNA sequence: TGTGCCAGCAGTCGTCCCGGTGAAATCGCCTCCGAGCAGTACTTC. It specifies CASSRPGEIASEQYF.

V gene TRBV6-1 combines with J gene TRBJ2-7; no definite D call. The germline V gene has CDR1 MNHNS and CDR2 SASEGT. The V end was cut by 2 bases, the J end by 3 bases, with 17 bases between. The CDR3 consists of 16 residues. CDR3 sequence: CASSEIGGQIFYEQYF. Written as DNA, the CDR3 is TGTGCCAGCAGTGAAATCGGTGGGCAGATTTTCTACGAGCAGTACTTC.